The entry below gives a single TCR beta chain sequence along with its context. Its antigen is still unknown. This specimen belongs to a study of T cell repertoires in cytomegalovirus infection. Overall study: HLA-C-restricted CMV epitopes, recently identified, and well-studied HLA-B-restricted ones were used by the study.

Germline V gene sequence: CDR1 MDHEN, CDR2 SYDVKM. The V segment lost 5 bases and the J segment 6 bases; nucleotides outside the gene matches: 9. The CDR3 extends over 16 amino acids. TCRdb re-called the reads through MiXCR, storing one row per CDR3 protein. Of some 54,000 distinct CDR3 sequences in the sample, roughly 21% were seen once. This rearrangement joins TRBV28 to TRBJ1-3, with 11 nucleotides matching TRBD1. The source material was CD8+ T cells from cultured PBMCs, sampled from culture after CMV antigen stimulation. The clonotype comes from a human donor in good health (CMV status not recorded). Some clones in this sample may be carry-over from other donors' samples. In DNA form, the CDR3 reads TGTGCCAGCAGTACAGTCGGACAGGGGGCGAAAAACACCATATATTTT. Its translation: CASSTVGQGAKNTIYF.